This T cell receptor (beta chain) is from a study of cytomegalovirus exposure and HLA in healthy donors. In the PCR, 60 Vbeta and 13 Jbeta primers were used. Sequencing was performed with immunoSEQ multiplex PCR; in TCRdb, only in-frame clones are kept and a portion is missing. Of about 100,000 clones in the sample, approximately 73% were seen once. As to this clone: Its cognate antigen is unknown.

Findings and limits, study-wide: Looking again later, the authors saw that most CMV-associated TCR beta chains seemed HLA-restricted.

This CDR3 is built from 15 residues. With 3 bases clipped from V and 0 bases from J, the junction kept 5 bases outside the gene matches. Per the germline V gene, CDR1 is LNHNV and CDR2 is YYDKDF (reference sequence). J is TRBJ2-7 and V is TRBV15, with 7 bases identical to TRBD2. The sequenced sample consisted of PBMCs. The clonotype was recovered from a woman between 50 and 59 years old in good health and CMV-seropositive. The DNA of the CDR3 is TGTGCCACCAGCAGGGGACTACCCAGCTCCTACGAGCAGTACTTC. As protein: CATSRGLPSSYEQYF.